These 26 T cell receptor beta chains were all obtained from the same sample, sequenced in a study of blood T cells in healthy people across ages (dated by TCRdb to between 2015 and 2016). Library preparation used 5' RACE. For sequencing, an Illumina HiSeq 2500 was employed. A second PCR of roughly 7 to 12 cycles was performed with a sample-barcoded 5' primer and a J-beta primer mix. In TCRdb, the public reads were trimmed at Q25 with fastp and aligned with MiXCR, with productive beta chains retained. Every distinct CDR3 protein forms one entry, paired with its most common genes and DNA. This sample is represented by 850,000 to 950,000 distinct CDR3 sequences; 29% of them were singletons. Of the sample, around a sixth falls within the top ten clones. Sequenced sample: blood. The receptor source for this set is an elderly woman in good health.

To note about this clonotype: It may be a read error: a sequence one base away is much more abundant. The CDR3 DNA follows: TGTGCCACCAGGGACAACACAGGGTTGCGGGGCTACACCTTC. It encodes CATRDNTGLRGYTF. The J gene is TRBJ1-2, the V gene TRBV24-1; D may be TRBD1 (6 bases). The V gene's germline CDR1 is KGHDR and CDR2 SFDVKD. Between the trimmed V and J ends, which lost 7 bases and 8 bases, there was a span of 19 bases. This CDR3 contains 14 residues.

V is TRBV20-1 and J is TRBJ2-1; possible D gene TRBD2, 6 bases. The germline V and J ends were trimmed by 3 bases and 3 bases, with 15 bases remaining between them. The CDR3 is 15 amino acids. CDR1 and CDR2 (germline): DFQATT, SNEGSKA (reference sequence). For the CDR3, the DNA is TGCAGTGCTAGCCCTTCGGGCGGGAACTACAATGAGCAGTTCTTC. This codes for CSASPSGGNYNEQFF.

The table lists this clonotype with a few counts. The chain couples TRBV11-2 to TRBJ2-1, with 9 bases lining up with TRBD2. V lost 0 bases to trimming and J lost 9 bases; unmatched junction nucleotides: 6. The CDR3 has 15 residues. Germline loops: CDR1 SGHAT, CDR2 FQNNGV. The chain's CDR3 is CASSLEGGGAGEQFF. The CDR3 bases are TGTGCCAGCAGCTTAGAAGGCGGGGGGGCGGGTGAGCAGTTCTTC.

CDR3 DNA: TGTGCCAGTAGTGTCCGTATGAGCTCCTACAATGAGCAGTTCTTC. It is translated as CASSVRMSSYNEQFF. This rearrangement joins TRBV19 to TRBJ2-1; D unresolved. V dropped 5 bases and J dropped 0 bases, with 11 bases sitting between them. Germline V CDR1 and CDR2: LNHDA, SQIVND (reference sequence). The CDR3 loop spans 15 amino acids.

This clonotype was observed a few times. A single base separates this from a much larger clone, so it may be a read error. The chain uses TRBV5-1 and TRBJ2-1; 8 bases match TRBD2. Judging by the DNA end, TRBJ2-7 fits better; the J call may be wrong. Per the germline V gene, CDR1 is SGHRS and CDR2 is YFSETQ. The length of the CDR3 is 15 residues. CDR3 sequence reads: CASLRTSGSYNEQYF. For the CDR3, the DNA is TGCGCCAGCCTCCGTACTAGCGGTTCCTACAATGAGCAGTACTTC.

In the case of this clonotype: A much larger clone sits a single nucleotide away, making a read error possible. The chain combines TRBV7-9 with TRBJ2-3; the D is unclear. The CDR3 runs 12 residues. V lost 5 bases and J lost 5, with 8 bases in between. Germline CDR1 is SEHNR and CDR2 is FQNEAQ (reference sequence). DNA of the CDR3: TGTGCCAGCAGCCCGGTTTTAGATACGCAGTATTTT. Translated: CASSPVLDTQYF.

A note on this clonotype: One junction end does not reproduce the germline sequence, and a read error may be involved. This chain joins TRBV10-3 and TRBJ1-1, with D uncertain. CDR1 and CDR2 from the germline V gene are ENHRY and SYGVKD. This CDR3 comprises 13 residues. The CDR3 region is CVIKVGVNTEAFF. CDR3 DNA: TGTGTCATCAAGGTCGGGGTAAACACTGAAGCTTTCTTT.

This clonotype appeared a few times. V and J are TRBV19 and TRBJ2-4; 11 positions match TRBD1. The end of the DNA aligns better with TRBJ2-5, so the J call may be wrong. Germline CDR1 is LNHDA and CDR2 is SQIVND (reference sequence). The CDR3 contains 15 residues. In nucleotides, the CDR3 is TGTGCCAGTAGTATAGGGACAGGGGGCCCTGAGACCCAGTACTTC. This gives the protein CASSIGTGGPETQYF.

The rearrangement joins TRBV2 to TRBJ2-7; D ambiguous. V gave up 6 bases and J gave up 6 bases, with 12 bases separating them. The CDR3 runs to 12 residues. Per the germline V gene, CDR1 is SNHLY and CDR2 is FYNNEI. CDR3 sequence (DNA): TGTGCCAGCAGGTACACCTCGGGCGAGCAGTACTTC. This codes for CASRYTSGEQYF.

As for this clonotype: A read error may account for a junction end that differs from germline. The V call is TRBV7-2, the J call TRBJ2-1; 7 bases are shared with TRBD2. The CDR3 loop spans 13 amino acids. The germline V gene has CDR1 SGHTA and CDR2 FQGNSA. CDR3 loop: CARRTGGYNEQFF. The CDR3 nucleotides are TGTGCCCGCAGGACGGGGGGCTACAATGAGCAGTTCTTC.

On this clonotype itself: A much more abundant neighbour one base away suggests this may be a read error. This chain links TRBV6-5 with TRBJ2-5; the D is unclear. Germline V gene data show CDR1 as MNHEY and CDR2 as SVGAGI. This CDR3 has 15 amino acids. For the CDR3, the DNA is TGTACCAGCAGTTATTCCCGAAACTCTCAAGAGACCCAGTACTTC. This sequence encodes CTSSYSRNSQETQYF.

Points on this clonotype: A single base separates this from a much larger clone, so it may be a read error. The chain has TRBV4-1 and TRBJ1-5, with D possibly TRBD1 on 6 matching bases. This CDR3 has 16 residues. Germline CDR1 MGHRA, CDR2 YSYEKL. As DNA, the CDR3 is TGCGCCAGCAGCCAATTATTTGGGGGGGCCTCTCAGCACCAGCATTTT. It yields the protein CASSQLFGGASQHQHF.

The rearrangement links TRBV5-1 to TRBJ2-3, with D maybe TRBD1 (6 bases). This CDR3 has 14 amino acids. Germline lookup yields CDR1 SGHRS and CDR2 YFSETQ. Trimming removed 7 bases at V and 5 bases at J, with 17 bases between. CDR3: CASQDSTPIDTQYF. CDR3 nucleotide sequence: TGCGCCAGCCAGGACAGTACCCCCATAGATACGCAGTATTTT.

In the case of this clonotype: A read error may explain this, as a much larger clone is one base away. This chain links TRBV6-6 with TRBJ2-1; 8 bases match TRBD1. This CDR3 has 11 residues. Trimming cost V 10 bases and J 13 bases; bases outside gene matches: 9. The germline V gene has CDR1 MNHNY and CDR2 SVGAGI (reference sequence). The CDR3 loop is CATIQGETQFF. DNA for the CDR3: TGTGCCACCATACAGGGGGAGACCCAGTTCTTC.

This clonotype has at least ten counts. The V gene is TRBV20-1, the J gene TRBJ1-2, with TRBD1 matching 7 bases. The J segment lost 7 bases and the V segment lost 0 bases, leaving 11 bases of the junction unmatched. The CDR3 is 15 amino acids. Germline CDR1 and CDR2: DFQATT and SNEGSKA (reference sequence). This CDR3 reads CSARDWQGVTPGYTF. In nucleotides, the CDR3 is TGCAGTGCTAGAGATTGGCAGGGGGTGACGCCTGGCTACACCTTC.

The chain combines TRBV28 with TRBJ1-3; D is perhaps TRBD1 (6 bases). This CDR3 has 16 residues. V shed 5 bases and J shed 0 bases, with 14 bases lying between them. From germline, CDR1 is MDHEN and CDR2 SYDVKM. CDR3 amino acids: CASSNRDIRSGNTIYF. CDR3 coding DNA: TGTGCCAGCAGTAACCGGGACATTCGCTCTGGAAACACCATATATTTT.

On this clonotype itself: This may stem from a read error, because a much larger clone lies one nucleotide away. V is TRBV14 and J is TRBJ2-5; 7 bases map to TRBD2. The CDR3 runs to 15 residues. Germline V gene lookup returns CDR1 SGHDN and CDR2 FVKESK. V lost 0 bases to trimming and J lost 11 bases; unmatched junction nucleotides: 12. The CDR3 sequence is CASSQDRGGRNEQYF. In DNA, the CDR3 is TGTGCCAGCAGCCAAGATCGAGGCGGGAGAAATGAGCAGTACTTC.

This clonotype was seen a handful of times. The rearrangement uses TRBV30 and TRBJ1-4, with D uncertain. The germline V gene encodes CDR1 GTSNPN and CDR2 SVGIG (reference sequence). V shed 4 bases and J shed 6 bases, with 9 bases lying between them. This CDR3 is 12 amino acids long. The CDR3 DNA reads as TGTGCCTGGACAGTCGGGGATGAAAAACTGTTTTTT. Protein sequence: CAWTVGDEKLFF.

This clonotype was seen repeatedly, ten times or more. The CDR3 loop is CATSDLTGQGSNSTDTQYF. In nucleotides, the CDR3 is TGTGCCACCAGTGATTTGACCGGACAGGGGTCCAACAGCACAGATACGCAGTATTTT. J is TRBJ2-3 and V is TRBV24-1; 9 bases are shared with TRBD1. J lost 0 bases, V lost 0 bases, and 9 bases had no gene match. This CDR3 has 19 amino acids. Germline assignment: CDR1 KGHDR and CDR2 SFDVKD.

J is TRBJ2-5 and V is TRBV29-1; D is possibly TRBD1 (6 bases). V gave up 5 bases and J gave up 4 bases, with 17 bases separating them. This CDR3 spans 14 amino acids. Germline V gives CDR1 SQVTM, CDR2 ANQGSEA. The CDR3 DNA sequence: TGCAGCGTTAGTTCCCAGGGGTTGGGAGAGACCCAGTACTTC. Its protein is CSVSSQGLGETQYF.

This clonotype was seen ten or more times. The chain couples TRBV12-3 or TRBV12-4 to TRBJ2-1; 7 positions agree with TRBD2. Trimming took 6 bases from V and 9 from J; bases not matched to a gene: 8. The CDR3 sequence is 13 residues long. DNA of the CDR3: TGTGCCAGCAGGGCGCGGGAGTTCGGTGAGCAGTTCTTC. This sequence encodes CASRAREFGEQFF.

The rearrangement uses TRBV20-1 and TRBJ2-7; TRBD2 matches 8 bases. Germline V gene sequence: CDR1 DFQATT, CDR2 SNEGSKA (reference sequence). The CDR3 has 15 residues. Germline trimming cut 0 bases from V and 1 base from J; bases unmatched to any gene: 5. The CDR3 loop is CSARDPGTSSYEQYF. Here the CDR3 DNA reads TGCAGTGCTAGAGATCCCGGGACTAGTTCCTACGAGCAGTACTTC.

This clonotype was observed a handful of times. A much larger clone differs from this one at a single base, so this may be a read error. The chain has TRBV7-2 and TRBJ2-7; 9 bases are shared with TRBD2. Germline lookup yields CDR1 SGHTA and CDR2 FQGNSA. The J segment lost 0 bases and the V segment lost 1 base, leaving 7 bases of the junction unmatched. The CDR3 is 17 amino acids. The CDR3 protein is CASSLGFAGGSSYEQYF. In nucleotides, the CDR3 is TGTGCCAGCAGCTTAGGTTTTGCGGGGGGGAGCTCCTACGAGCAGTACTTC.

This rearrangement joins TRBV7-9 to TRBJ1-1, with 8 bases aligning to TRBD1. Germline V gene lookup returns CDR1 SEHNR and CDR2 FQNEAQ (reference sequence). With V trimmed by 5 bases and J by 3 bases, 11 bases remained unmatched. This CDR3 contains 16 residues. As DNA, the CDR3 is TGTGCCAGCAGCACACCAGGACAGGGCGGTGACACTGAAGCTTTCTTT. Translated, it gives CASSTPGQGGDTEAFF. Using reference TRBV7-9 and TRBJ1-1 for the parts outside the CDR3, the full variable domain is DTGVSQNPRHKITKRGQNVTFRCDPISEHNRLYWYRQTLGQGPEFLTYFQNEAQLEKSRLLSDRFSAERPKGSFSTLEIQRTEQGDSAMYLCASSTPGQGGDTEAFFGQGTRLTVV.

This chain joins TRBV10-3 and TRBJ1-1; TRBD1 aligns across 9 bases. The CDR3 covers 14 residues. Germline lookup yields CDR1 ENHRY and CDR2 SYGVKD. The V segment lost 10 bases and the J segment 4 bases; nucleotides outside the gene matches: 10. The CDR3 is CATKMATGGTEAFF. CDR3 sequence (DNA): TGTGCCACCAAAATGGCGACAGGGGGCACTGAAGCTTTCTTT.

This clonotype showed up many times. The rearrangement joins TRBV6-1 to TRBJ2-6, with 7 bases matching TRBD1. There are 15 residues in the CDR3. Per germline, CDR1 MNHNS and CDR2 SASEGT. V was pared by 6 bases and J by 4 bases, with 6 bases of the junction left unmatched. DNA of the CDR3: TGTGCCAGCAGCCCAAGGGGGCGGGGGGCCAACGTCCTGACTTTC. Translated: CASSPRGRGANVLTF.